This note documents a single T cell receptor beta chain sequence. Its antigen remains unknown. Each cell subset's genomic DNA was divided evenly among several immunoSEQ plates. Original methodology: From ImmunoSEQ came sequences covering only the junction and carrying no quality scores, so filtering differed. Some clones are missing from TCRdb's copy, which holds only in-frame ones; the method was immunoSEQ multiplex PCR. The DNA gave D and trimming, while V, J and clone size come from that table. The sample holds 800,000 or so clones; just over 95% are singletons and the top ten take less than 0.25%. The record originates from a study of shared clonotypes between healthy human individuals. Study-level findings and limits: Limited genetic and exposure-history diversity came from having few donors.

Terminally differentiated effector memory CD45RA+ cells were left out of the naive CD8 fraction, which was CD45RO-negative and positively selected for CCR7. The source is a man aged 25 to 40 in good health. The material sequenced was naive CD8+ T cells sorted from blood.

The CDR3 sequence is CASSLEWNEQFF. The CDR3 bases are TGTGCCAGCAGCTTAGAATGGAATGAGCAGTTCTTC. V is TRBV11-2 and J is TRBJ2-1; no clear D gene. Deletions cut 0 bases from V and 7 bases from J, with 4 bases between. Germline-derived CDR1 and CDR2 are SGHAT and FQNNGV. The CDR3 is 12 amino acids.